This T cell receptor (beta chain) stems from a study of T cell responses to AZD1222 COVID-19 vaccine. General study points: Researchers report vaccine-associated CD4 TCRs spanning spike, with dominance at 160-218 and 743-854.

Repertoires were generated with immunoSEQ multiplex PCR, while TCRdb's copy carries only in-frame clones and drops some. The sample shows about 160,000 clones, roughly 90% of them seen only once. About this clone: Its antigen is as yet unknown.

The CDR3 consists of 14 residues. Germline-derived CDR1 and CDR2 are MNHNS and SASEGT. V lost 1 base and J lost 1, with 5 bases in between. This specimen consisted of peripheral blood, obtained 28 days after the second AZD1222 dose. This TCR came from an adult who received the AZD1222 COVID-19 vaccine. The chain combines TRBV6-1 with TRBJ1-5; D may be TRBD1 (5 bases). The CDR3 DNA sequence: TGTGCCAGCAGTGAAGGGGGGAGCAATCAGCCCCAGCATTTT. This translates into CASSEGGSNQPQHF.